The clone carrying this T cell receptor beta chain has more than one count but fewer than ten. Its antigen remains unidentified. Study outcomes and limitations: The TCR gene usage of tumor memory CD4+ T cells clustered together with blood and lymph node memory CD4+ cells and with lymph node naive CD4+ cells. Greatest tumor Treg TCR overlap was with tumor naive CD4+ cells. The larger-cohort validation was restricted to a single TCR beta V-J rearrangement rather than whole repertoires.

The CDR3 extends over 14 amino acids. V lost 3 bases and J lost 5, with 13 bases in between. CDR1 is SGHRS and CDR2 is YFSETQ in the germline V gene. Cells sorted as Tregs were CD4+, CD25+ and CD127-/low. TCRdb passed the 5' RACE reads through MiXCR, listing each CDR3 protein once. The data hold roughly 42,000 distinct CDR3 sequences, with roughly 21% observed a single time. This clonotype was obtained from a female donor with breast cancer. What was sequenced was Tregs sorted from blood. The chain carries TRBV5-1 and TRBJ2-3; no clear D gene. DNA for the CDR3: TGCGCCAGCAGCTGGGGTCAGTCCGAAGATACGCAGTATTTT. It is translated as CASSWGQSEDTQYF. Full variable domain (outside the CDR3, taken from reference TRBV5-1 and TRBJ2-3): KAGVTQTPRYLIKTRGQQVTLSCSPISGHRSVSWYQQTPGQGLQFLFEYFSETQRNKGNFPGRFSGRQFSNSRSEMNVSTLELGDSALYLCASSWGQSEDTQYFGPGTRLTVL.